The source of this T cell receptor (beta chain) is a study of blood T cell repertoires in COVID-19. Overall study: Researchers got acute and convalescent COVID-19 samples from the United States, Italy and Spain. Sample material is recorded as cDNA or gDNA derived from T cells, B-cell-depleted T cells, or PBMCs.

Original processing notes: Cell counts per sample came from amplifying reference gene primers. The repertoire was sequenced with immunoSEQ multiplex PCR; TCRdb's copy has only in-frame clones and lacks some. That table supplies the V and J calls and clone size; D and trimming were determined from the DNA. In the table there are 120,000 or so clones, roughly 84% of which are singletons. Sample: peripheral blood. The receptor's source is a woman of 80 years or more with acute or convalescent COVID-19.

This CDR3 is CASSFGTSGPYEQYF. Written as DNA, the CDR3 is TGTGCCAGCAGCTTCGGGACTAGCGGCCCCTACGAGCAGTACTTC. V is TRBV5-4 and J is TRBJ2-7; TRBD2 aligns across 11 bases. Trimming at V came to 2 bases and at J to 2 bases, leaving 3 bases not matched to a gene. The CDR3 runs 15 residues. Germline values: CDR1 SGHNT, CDR2 YYREEE (reference sequence). Full variable domain (rest looked up from reference TRBV5-4 and TRBJ2-7): ETGVTQSPTHLIKTRGQQVTLRCSSQSGHNTVSWYQQALGQGPQFIFQYYREEENGRGNFPPRFSGLQFPNYSSELNVNALELDDSALYLCASSFGTSGPYEQYFGPGTRLTVT.